This T cell receptor (beta chain) was sequenced during a study of CD8+ T cells in alopecia areata. Across the study: Those treated were given oral tofacitinib at 5 to 10 mg twice daily. Tofacitinib continued for 6 to 18 months and was then withheld for 6 months.

In each case, RNA was isolated and then reverse transcribed into cDNA as the sequencing template. Libraries were prepared by immunoSEQ multiplex PCR; TCRdb keeps only in-frame clonotypes and omits some of them. The sample consists of 130,000 to 150,000 clones, more than 75% of them appearing once. This CDR3 has 15 amino acids. Looked up from germline, CDR1 is MNHEY and CDR2 is SMNVEV (reference sequence). The source was CD8+ T cells sorted from blood, collected at week 0. The chain is built from TRBV27 and TRBJ2-5; maybe TRBD2 (5 bases). The better agreement between TRBJ2-7 and the DNA end casts doubt on the J call. This clonotype was sampled from a human donor with alopecia areata. The DNA for the CDR3 is TGTGCCAGCAGTTTATCGGGAGAAAATTTCTACGAGCAGTACTTC. This sequence encodes CASSLSGENFYEQYF.